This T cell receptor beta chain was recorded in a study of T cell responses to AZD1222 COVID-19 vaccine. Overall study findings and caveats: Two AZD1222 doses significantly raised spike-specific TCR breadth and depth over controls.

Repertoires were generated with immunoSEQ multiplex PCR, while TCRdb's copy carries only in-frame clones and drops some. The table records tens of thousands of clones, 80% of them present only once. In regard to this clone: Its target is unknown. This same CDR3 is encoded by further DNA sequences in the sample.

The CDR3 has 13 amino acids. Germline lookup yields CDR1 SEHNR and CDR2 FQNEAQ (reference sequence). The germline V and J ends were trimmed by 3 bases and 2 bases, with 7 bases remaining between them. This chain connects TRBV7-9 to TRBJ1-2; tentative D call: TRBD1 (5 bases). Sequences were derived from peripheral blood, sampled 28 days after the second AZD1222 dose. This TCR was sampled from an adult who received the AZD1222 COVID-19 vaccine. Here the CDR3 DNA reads TGTGCCAGCAGCTTGGACACGAACTATGGCTACACCTTC. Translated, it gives CASSLDTNYGYTF.